A selection of T cell receptor beta chains follows, all from one sample in a study of naive and memory T cell subsets. TCRdb re-analysed the UMI-ligation and nested PCR reads in MiXCR, keeping a single row per CDR3 protein. The data show 150,000 or so distinct CDR3 sequences, roughly 20% seen once. The sample taken for sequencing was naive CD4+ T cells from blood. These TCRs come from a human donor in good health. Each CDR3 is given with its conserved first and last residue. A D gene is named only where the DNA matches it firmly. Clone size is given for some rows only: seen once, a few or many times, or a class if the clone is expanded.

>TRBV19|few|TRBJ1-2|TRBD1
TGTGCCAGTAGTCGGGGACAGACAGGTGGCTACACCTTC
CASSRGQTGGYTF
>TRBV7-2|-|TRBJ2-6|-
TGTGCCAGCAGCCCCAGTGGGGGACTCAGCTCTGGGGCCAACGTCCTGACTTTC
CASSPSGGLSSGANVLTF
>TRBV28|-|TRBJ2-1|-
TGTGCCAGCACCATCCCCCGGTTGGGAAATGAGCAGTTCTTC
CASTIPRLGNEQFF
>TRBV29-1|few|TRBJ1-2|-
TGCAGCGTTGAAGATCCGAGGGGCGATGGCTACACCTTC
CSVEDPRGDGYTF
>TRBV5-4|many|TRBJ1-2|-
TGTGCCAGCAGCACTCCGGGACGGCTTAACTATGGCTACACCTTC
CASSTPGRLNYGYTF
>TRBV7-2|-|TRBJ2-6|-
TGTGCCAGCAGCTTACAATTTCCTGGGGCCAACGTCCTGACTTTC
CASSLQFPGANVLTF
>TRBV3-1|many|TRBJ2-7|-
TGTGCCAGCAGCCAGAGTCACGAGCAGTACTTC
CASSQSHEQYF
>TRBV6-6|few|TRBJ2-2|-
TGTGCCAGCAGTTACGTGCAGGGTCTATCGAACACCGGGGAGCTGTTTTTT
CASSYVQGLSNTGELFF
>TRBV6-6|few|TRBJ2-3|-
TGTGCCAGCAGTTACGGGGGAGCGGATTACACAGATACGCAGTATTTT
CASSYGGADYTDTQYF
>TRBV29-1|few|TRBJ2-1|TRBD1
TGCAGCGTTGACGTGCCCCAGGGGGACGGTGAGCAGTTCTTC
CSVDVPQGDGEQFF
>TRBV5-1|few|TRBJ2-7|TRBD2
TGCGCCAGCAGCTTGGCCGTAGCTAGCGGGAGATACGAGCAGTACTTC
CASSLAVASGRYEQYF
>TRBV10-3|-|TRBJ2-7|-
TGTGCCATCAGTGAGTCGAGTGCCTACGAGCAGTACTTC
CAISESSAYEQYF
>TRBV7-8|-|TRBJ2-2|-
TGTGCCAGCACCAAAGACGGGAACACCGGGGAGCTGTTTTTT
CASTKDGNTGELFF
>TRBV4-1|few|TRBJ2-1|-
TGCGCCAGCAGCCAAGATATGAGGTTAGCCTCCTACAATGAGCAGTTCTTC
CASSQDMRLASYNEQFF
>TRBV7-2|-|TRBJ2-4|-
TGTGCCAGCAGCCTAGGGGTAGCCAAAAACATTCAGTACTTC
CASSLGVAKNIQYF
>TRBV5-1|few|TRBJ2-6|TRBD1
TGCGCCAGCGGATCCGGTGGGACAGGGTTCCCTGGGGCCAACGTCCTGACTTTC
CASGSGGTGFPGANVLTF
>TRBV20-1|few|TRBJ2-5|-
TGCAGTGCTATTTTGGATACTCAGGCGTTGGAGACCCAGTACTTC
CSAILDTQALETQYF
>TRBV6-1|-|TRBJ1-1|-
TGTGCCAGCAGGAAAGAGGGGGGCACTGAAGCTTTCTTT
CASRKEGGTEAFF
>TRBV4-3|-|TRBJ1-1|TRBD1
TGCGCCAGCAGCATCGCGGACAGGCGATCTGAAGCTTTCTTT
CASSIADRRSEAFF
>TRBV5-8|few|TRBJ2-5|-
TGTGCCAGCAGCTTGTACAACCAAGAGACCCAGTACTTC
CASSLYNQETQYF
>TRBV2|-|TRBJ2-5|-
TGTGCCAGCATAGGGAGTAAGGAGACCCAGTACTTC
CASIGSKETQYF
>TRBV27|many|TRBJ2-4|TRBD2
TGTGCCAGCAGTCCTCTCGTCCCTAGCGGGCTAGCCAAAAACATTCAGTACTTC
CASSPLVPSGLAKNIQYF
>TRBV7-2|few|TRBJ2-1|-
TGTGCCAGCAGCTTATCGAGCGGAGTTTACAATGAGCAGTTCTTC
CASSLSSGVYNEQFF
>TRBV20-1|-|TRBJ2-3|TRBD2
TGCAGTGCTAGAGATAGCGGGAGGCGCACAGATACGCAGTATTTT
CSARDSGRRTDTQYF
>TRBV20-1|few|TRBJ2-1|TRBD2
TGCAGTGCTAGAGATGTTTCACGGGAGGTACATGAGCAGTTCTTC
CSARDVSREVHEQFF
>TRBV27|-|TRBJ2-1|TRBD1
TGTGCCAGCAGTGTTCGCCGGGACAGATCCTACAATGAGCAGTTCTTC
CASSVRRDRSYNEQFF
>TRBV12-5|many|TRBJ2-1|TRBD2
TGTGCTAGTGGACAACTAGCGGGAGGCCCTAATGAGCAGTTCTTC
CASGQLAGGPNEQFF
>TRBV5-1|few|TRBJ2-7|TRBD2
TGCGCCAGCAGCTCCGGGGGAGCGGGGATCTACGAGCAGTACTTC
CASSSGGAGIYEQYF
>TRBV7-2|-|TRBJ1-5|-
TGTGCCAGCAGCTCGAGACAGAATCAGCCCCAGCATTTT
CASSSRQNQPQHF
>TRBV10-3|-|TRBJ2-4|TRBD1
TGTGCCATCAGCCCCGGGACAGTGGAAAACATTCAGTACTTC
CAISPGTVENIQYF
>TRBV7-2|-|TRBJ2-3|-
TGTGCCAGCAGCTTCTCCCCCCAAGCCACAGATACGCAGTATTTT
CASSFSPQATDTQYF
>TRBV20-1|-|TRBJ1-6|-
TGCAGTGCTAGAGACCGAGTAGTGCATAATTCACCCCTCCACTTT
CSARDRVVHNSPLHF
>TRBV2|few|TRBJ2-3|TRBD2
TGTGCCATCGAGACTAGCGGGAGCGCAGATACGCAGTATTTT
CAIETSGSADTQYF
>TRBV20-1|-|TRBJ2-7|TRBD1
TGCAGTGCGCCCACCGGGACAGGGAGTTACGAGCAGTACTTC
CSAPTGTGSYEQYF
>TRBV29-1|few|TRBJ2-3|TRBD1
TGCAGCGTTGGTAGCAGGGGGACAGATACGCAGTATTTT
CSVGSRGTDTQYF
>TRBV28|-|TRBJ2-1|-
TGTGCCAGCAGTGACGGAGAACCCTCCTACAATGAGCAGTTCTTC
CASSDGEPSYNEQFF
>TRBV28|few|TRBJ2-7|TRBD1
TGTGCCAGCAGTTTAGACAGGGTTAACGACGAGCAGTACTTC
CASSLDRVNDEQYF
>TRBV5-5|-|TRBJ2-2|-
TGTGCCAGCAGCCCTAGCCGTCAACCGTTCGCGAACACCGGGGAGCTGTTTTTT
CASSPSRQPFANTGELFF
>TRBV28|-|TRBJ2-7|TRBD2
TGTGCCAGCAACCCGGGGGGGTACGCCTCCTACGAGCAGTACTTC
CASNPGGYASYEQYF
>TRBV29-1|few|TRBJ1-2|-
TGCAGCGTTGTACCTTACAACTATGGCTACACCTTC
CSVVPYNYGYTF
>TRBV5-5|many|TRBJ2-7|TRBD1
TGTGCCAGCAGCTTTAGTCCCCGACAGGGGGTCTACGAGCAGTACTTC
CASSFSPRQGVYEQYF
>TRBV6-1|few|TRBJ2-7|TRBD2
TGTGCCAGCAGTGCCGGGACTAGCGGGAGTTGGGAGCAGTACTTC
CASSAGTSGSWEQYF
>TRBV9|-|TRBJ2-1|-
TGTGCCAGCAGCGTCCTAGGGGTCTACAATGAGCAGTTCTTC
CASSVLGVYNEQFF
>TRBV6-5|-|TRBJ1-2|TRBD1
TGTGCCAGCAGTCCACAGGGGTCTTTGAGCCTTGGCTACACCTTC
CASSPQGSLSLGYTF
>TRBV18|-|TRBJ2-2|-
TGTGCCAGCTCACTAACGGACAGCACCGGGGAGCTGTTTTTT
CASSLTDSTGELFF
>TRBV6-1|many|TRBJ1-4|TRBD1
TGTGCCAGCAGTGAAGACAGGGGGTTGAGACTGTTTTTT
CASSEDRGLRLFF
>TRBV14|-|TRBJ2-2|-
TGTGCCAGCAGCCAAGTCATGACGGGCGGGGAGCTGTTTTTT
CASSQVMTGGELFF
>TRBV7-8|few|TRBJ2-4|TRBD2
TGTGCCAGCAGCTACGCCGGTTCCGGGACTAGCGGTCTAGCCAAAAACATTCAGTACTTC
CASSYAGSGTSGLAKNIQYF
>TRBV9|few|TRBJ2-3|TRBD2
TGTGCCAGCAGCGTAGATGCTAGCGGAGATACGCAGTATTTT
CASSVDASGDTQYF
>TRBV20-1|-|TRBJ2-5|TRBD2
TGCAGTGTTCGCGGGGGGGGAGTGGAGACCCAGTACTTC
CSVRGGGVETQYF
>TRBV3-1|few|TRBJ2-1|-
TGTGCCAGCAGCCAAGATATTAGGGACCCGTTCTTC
CASSQDIRDPFF